A selection of T cell receptor beta chains follows, all from one sample in a study of blood T cell repertoires in COVID-19. Sequencing used immunoSEQ multiplex PCR; TCRdb keeps in-frame clones, though not all of them. The sample contains approximately 250,000 clones, approximately 85% of which appear only once. The source material was peripheral blood. Receptors originate from a middle-aged man with acute or convalescent COVID-19. Each CDR3 is given with its conserved first and last residue. Fields, in order: D gene, clone size, J gene, V gene, CDR3 protein, CDR3 DNA. The D gene is left open where the match is weak. Where a row states a size, it is once, few, many or the class of an expanded clone; other rows omit it.

D: NA; size: NA; J: TRBJ1-1; V: TRBV19; CDR3: CASSSRVHTEAFF; DNA: TGTGCCAGTAGTAGCCGGGTTCACACTGAAGCTTTCTTT
D: NA; size: NA; J: TRBJ2-5; V: TRBV14; CDR3: CASSQYPGQEAQETQYF; DNA: TGTGCCAGCAGCCAATACCCCGGTCAGGAGGCCCAAGAGACCCAGTACTTC
D: NA; size: once; J: TRBJ1-6; V: TRBV28; CDR3: CASSHSQGSSYNSPLHF; DNA: TGTGCCAGCAGCCATAGTCAGGGGAGCTCCTATAATTCACCCCTCCACTTT
D: TRBD2; size: NA; J: TRBJ2-7; V: TRBV11-3; CDR3: CASSLKDSGGYTYEQYF; DNA: TGTGCCAGCAGCTTAAAAGATAGCGGGGGTTACACCTACGAGCAGTACTTC
D: NA; size: NA; J: TRBJ2-3; V: TRBV25-1; CDR3: CASSYREDTQYF; DNA: TGTGCCAGCAGTTATAGAGAAGATACGCAGTATTTT
D: TRBD1; size: few; J: TRBJ1-3; V: TRBV4-1; CDR3: CASSQAGQGGNTIYF; DNA: TGCGCCAGCAGCCAAGCCGGACAGGGAGGAAACACCATATATTTT
D: TRBD1; size: NA; J: TRBJ2-7; V: TRBV11-1; CDR3: CASAWDRRYEQYF; DNA: TGTGCCAGCGCTTGGGACAGAAGATACGAGCAGTACTTC
D: NA; size: NA; J: TRBJ1-1; V: TRBV7-8; CDR3: CASSPDQGNTEAFF; DNA: TGTGCCAGCAGCCCCGATCAGGGGAACACTGAAGCTTTCTTT
D: NA; size: NA; J: TRBJ2-7; V: TRBV7-9; CDR3: CASSFLKGAYEQYF; DNA: TGTGCCAGCAGCTTTCTTAAGGGGGCCTACGAGCAGTACTTC
D: NA; size: NA; J: TRBJ1-2; V: TRBV5-5; CDR3: CASSLSGGSEGYTF; DNA: TGTGCCAGCAGCTTGTCTGGGGGCTCGGAGGGCTACACCTTC
D: NA; size: NA; J: TRBJ2-5; V: TRBV13; CDR3: CASSLGVRGGQETQYF; DNA: TGTGCCAGCAGCTTAGGGGTAAGAGGGGGCCAAGAGACCCAGTACTTC
D: TRBD1; size: NA; J: TRBJ1-2; V: TRBV30; CDR3: CAWSVRDRPFF; DNA: TGTGCCTGGAGTGTAAGGGACAGGCCTTTTTTC
D: NA; size: NA; J: TRBJ2-2; V: TRBV28; CDR3: CASMGSRDTGELFF; DNA: TGTGCCAGCATGGGTAGCAGGGACACCGGGGAGCTGTTTTTT
D: TRBD2; size: NA; J: TRBJ2-5; V: TRBV28; CDR3: CASSLAGGQETQYF; DNA: TGTGCCAGCAGTCTAGCGGGGGGCCAAGAGACCCAGTACTTC
D: TRBD1; size: NA; J: TRBJ1-5; V: TRBV6-5; CDR3: CASRGQGAGPQHF; DNA: TGTGCCAGCAGGGGACAGGGCGCGGGGCCCCAGCATTTT
D: TRBD2; size: once; J: TRBJ2-7; V: TRBV14; CDR3: CASSQDLASGGIYEQYF; DNA: TGTGCCAGCAGCCAAGATCTGGCTAGCGGGGGGATCTACGAGCAGTACTTC
D: TRBD1; size: NA; J: TRBJ1-2; V: TRBV4-2; CDR3: CASSQLQDRGHGYTF; DNA: TGTGCCAGCAGCCAACTGCAGGACAGGGGCCATGGCTACACCTTC
D: TRBD1; size: NA; J: TRBJ1-2; V: TRBV7-8; CDR3: CASSFTGGSGGYTF; DNA: TGTGCCAGCAGCTTCACAGGGGGAAGCGGTGGCTACACCTTC
D: NA; size: NA; J: TRBJ1-2; V: TRBV14; CDR3: CASSQVRAGADGYTF; DNA: TGTGCCAGCAGCCAAGTCCGGGCTGGGGCGGATGGCTACACCTTC
D: TRBD1; size: few; J: TRBJ1-1; V: TRBV6-5; CDR3: CASSFGDRIEAFF; DNA: TGTGCCAGCAGTTTCGGGGACAGAATTGAAGCTTTCTTT
D: TRBD1; size: NA; J: TRBJ2-1; V: TRBV24-1; CDR3: CATSEEDRGNEQFF; DNA: TGTGCCACCAGTGAAGAAGACAGGGGGAATGAGCAGTTCTTC
D: NA; size: NA; J: TRBJ1-2; V: TRBV29-1; CDR3: CSVMGGRATNYGYTF; DNA: TGCAGCGTGATGGGGGGTCGGGCGACTAACTATGGCTACACCTTC
D: TRBD1; size: NA; J: TRBJ1-5; V: TRBV19; CDR3: CASNPTRQGAAQPQHF; DNA: TGTGCCAGTAACCCTACCCGACAGGGGGCAGCTCAGCCCCAGCATTTT
D: NA; size: NA; J: TRBJ1-2; V: TRBV19; CDR3: CASRSGGDFGYTF; DNA: TGTGCCAGTAGGTCGGGGGGTGACTTTGGCTACACCTTC
D: TRBD1; size: NA; J: TRBJ2-2; V: TRBV9; CDR3: CASSEGQILANTGELFF; DNA: TGTGCCAGCAGTGAGGGACAGATACTCGCGAACACCGGGGAGCTGTTTTTT
D: TRBD1; size: NA; J: TRBJ2-7; V: TRBV6-5; CDR3: CASKRDRFYEQYF; DNA: TGTGCCAGCAAAAGGGACAGGTTCTACGAGCAGTACTTC
D: NA; size: NA; J: TRBJ2-7; V: TRBV13; CDR3: CASSNALGAKYF; DNA: TGTGCCAGCAGCAACGCCCTAGGGGCGAAGTACTTC
D: NA; size: NA; J: TRBJ1-5; V: TRBV28; CDR3: CASSLKRLPQHF; DNA: TGTGCCAGCAGTTTGAAGCGTTTGCCCCAGCATTTT
D: TRBD1; size: NA; J: TRBJ2-4; V: TRBV10-3; CDR3: CAIGDLTGGENIQYF; DNA: TGTGCCATCGGTGACCTGACAGGGGGCGAAAACATTCAGTACTTC
D: NA; size: NA; J: TRBJ1-3; V: TRBV15; CDR3: CATDTVGPGGNTIYF; DNA: TGTGCCACCGACACTGTTGGGCCAGGTGGAAACACCATATATTTT
D: NA; size: NA; J: TRBJ1-2; V: TRBV28; CDR3: CASKAYGYTF; DNA: TGTGCCAGCAAAGCCTATGGCTACACCTTC
D: NA; size: NA; J: TRBJ1-4; V: TRBV5-1; CDR3: CANPGTPRNEKLFF; DNA: TGCGCCAACCCCGGGACACCCCGTAATGAAAAACTGTTTTTT
D: TRBD1; size: NA; J: TRBJ1-5; V: TRBV30; CDR3: CAWSLDREGQPQHF; DNA: TGTGCCTGGAGTCTAGACAGGGAAGGACAGCCCCAGCATTTT
D: TRBD1; size: NA; J: TRBJ2-2; V: TRBV4-2; CDR3: CASSQDLGQGPNTGELFF; DNA: TGTGCCAGCAGCCAAGATCTGGGACAGGGCCCGAACACCGGGGAGCTGTTTTTT
D: TRBD1; size: NA; J: TRBJ1-1; V: TRBV6-5; CDR3: CASIPGQGGRTEAFF; DNA: TGTGCCAGCATCCCCGGACAGGGGGGACGCACTGAAGCTTTCTTT
D: TRBD1; size: few; J: TRBJ1-1; V: TRBV5-8; CDR3: CASSTSDRVDTEAFF; DNA: TGTGCCAGCAGCACCTCGGACAGGGTCGACACTGAAGCTTTCTTT
D: NA; size: NA; J: TRBJ1-1; V: TRBV11-2; CDR3: CASSLVRGGDTEAFF; DNA: TGTGCCAGCAGCTTAGTCCGGGGGGGGGACACTGAAGCTTTCTTT
D: TRBD2; size: NA; J: TRBJ2-7; V: TRBV6-2/TRBV6-3; CDR3: CASSYGTSGKSYEQYF; DNA: TGTGCCAGCAGTTATGGGACTAGCGGGAAATCCTACGAGCAGTACTTC
D: NA; size: NA; J: TRBJ1-2; V: TRBV15; CDR3: CATTIPGDIVPLANYGYTF; DNA: TGTGCCACCACCATCCCCGGGGACATCGTACCGTTAGCTAACTATGGCTACACCTTC
D: NA; size: NA; J: TRBJ1-3; V: TRBV2; CDR3: CASRVGGGNTIYF; DNA: TGTGCCAGCAGAGTCGGTGGTGGAAACACCATATATTTT
D: TRBD1; size: NA; J: TRBJ2-7; V: TRBV6-5; CDR3: CASSSGTGIYEQYF; DNA: TGTGCCAGCAGTTCCGGGACAGGGATTTACGAGCAGTACTTC